Shown below are 27 T cell receptor beta chains from a single sample sequenced in a study of T cell clonality in common variable immunodeficiency. Some clones are missing from TCRdb's copy, which holds only in-frame ones; the method was immunoSEQ multiplex PCR. Recorded here are around 29,000 clones, none singletons. Material: peripheral blood mononuclear cells. The source is a person aged 18 to 70 in good health.

This clone was recorded at least ten times. Read coverage stops 3 residues before the CDR3 terminus; the germline J gene supplies the remainder. The chain combines TRBV30 with TRBJ2-1; D may be TRBD1 (7 bases). Germline values: CDR1 GTSNPN, CDR2 SVGIG (reference sequence). V shed 2 bases and J shed 8 bases, with 19 bases lying between them. CDR3 length: 15 amino acids. CDR3 region: CAWSPPGQGEDEQFF. The sequenced CDR3 bases are TGTGCCTGGAGTCCCCCCGGGCAGGGGGAGGATGAG.

This clone was seen only a few times. With the read ending 3 residues before the CDR3 end, the germline J gene is used to fill in that end. The genes are TRBV19 and TRBJ2-1, with 12 nucleotides matching TRBD2. The CDR3 spans 12 residues. Per germline, CDR1 LNHDA and CDR2 SQIVND (reference sequence). Trimming took 9 bases from V and 7 from J; bases not matched to a gene: 1. The part of the CDR3 DNA that was read is TGTGCCAGCGGGACTAGCGGGAATGAG. It yields the protein CASGTSGNE. The CDR3 in its entirety is CASGTSGNEQFF.

In its sample, this clone was seen a few times. Here the CDR3 reads CASSEKRIRDEQFF. The sequenced CDR3 bases are TGTGCCAGCAGTGAAAAGAGGATTAGGGATGAG. The rearrangement joins TRBV6-1 to TRBJ2-1, with D unresolved. The DNA ends 3 residues before the CDR3 does, and the rest of the CDR3 is filled in from the germline J gene. Germline CDR1 is MNHNS and CDR2 is SASEGT. Trimming stripped 2 bases from V and 8 bases from J, with 13 bases between. The CDR3 length is 14 residues.

Concerning this clone: The read ends 3 residues before the CDR3 terminus; that terminus is restored from the germline J gene. This rearrangement joins TRBV18 to TRBJ1-1; 9 nucleotides line up with TRBD1. Unmatched junction bases numbered 10, after V lost 4 bases and J lost 1 base. The CDR3 has 17 amino acids. Germline V gene sequence: CDR1 KGHSH, CDR2 LQKENI. Here the CDR3 reads CASSLLPQGAANTEAFF. The CDR3 bases that were read are TGTGCCAGCTCACTCCTCCCACAGGGGGCCGCGAACACTGAA.

This clone has ten or more counts. Coverage ceases 3 residues before the CDR3 finishes, and the germline J gene fills in the end. V and J are TRBV6-4 and TRBJ1-1, with D perhaps TRBD1 (5 bases). Germline CDR1 is MRHNA and CDR2 is SNTAGT. The CDR3 runs 13 residues. Trimming removed 6 bases at V and 5 bases at J, with 13 bases between. The covered CDR3 bases are TGTGCCAGCAGCGCGCTGGGGGGGACTGAA. Amino acid sequence: CASSALGGTE. The full CDR3 sequence reads CASSALGGTEAFF.

Only a few counts were recorded for this clone. The CDR3 end is not reached by the read, which stops 3 residues before it; the germline J gene fills it in. V is TRBV18 and J is TRBJ1-1; D possibly corresponds to TRBD1 (6 bases). The CDR3 is 15 amino acids. Germline CDR1 is KGHSH and CDR2 is LQKENI. CDR3 DNA (partial): TGTGCCAGCTCATCTCGATCGCAAGAAGCAGGGGAG. Protein: CASSSRSQEAGE. Given in full, the CDR3 is CASSSRSQEAGEAFF.

For this clone: This may arise from a read error, as a much more abundant clone is one base away. The read ends 3 residues before the CDR3 terminus; that terminus is restored from the germline J gene. The sample carries other DNA sequences with the same CDR3. V gene TRBV30 combines with J gene TRBJ1-3; D is undetermined. This CDR3 is built from 16 residues. Germline CDR1 and CDR2: GTSNPN and SVGIG (reference sequence). CDR3 DNA, as far as it was read: TGTGCCTGGGATCCCGGAAGGGTTAGGGCTGGAAACACA. Encoded protein: CAWDPGRVRAGNT. The whole CDR3 protein is CAWDPGRVRAGNTIYF.

In its sample, this clone was seen many times. CDR3 sequence reads: CASGTSGESGANVLTF. Incomplete CDR3 DNA: TGTGCCAGCGGGACTAGCGGGGAGTCTGGGGCCAACGTC. The chain combines TRBV7-6 with TRBJ2-6, with 13 bases that match TRBD2. The CDR3 is cut off 3 residues early in the read; its end comes from the germline J gene. Germline V gene data show CDR1 as SGHVS and CDR2 as FNYEAQ. The CDR3 sequence is 16 residues long. The trim removed 8 bases at V and 1 base at J, leaving 2 bases unmatched.

This clone appeared many times. The read terminates 3 residues before the CDR3 end, so the remaining end is supplied by the germline J gene. The chain employs TRBV4-2 and TRBJ2-3, with 13 bases identical to TRBD2. The ends lost 6 bases at V and 5 bases at J; junction bases unmatched: 5. The germline V gene has CDR1 LGHNA and CDR2 YNFKEQ. The CDR3 is 15 amino acids. CDR3 sequence reads: CASRVGLAGVDTQYF. The sequenced part of the CDR3 DNA is TGTGCCAGCAGGGTCGGACTAGCGGGAGTAGATACG.

This clone has more than one count but fewer than ten. The read ends 3 residues before the CDR3 terminus; that terminus is restored from the germline J gene. V and J are TRBV18 and TRBJ2-2, with 7 bases aligning to TRBD2. CDR1 is KGHSH, CDR2 LQKENI, per germline. The J segment lost 6 bases and the V segment lost 2 bases, leaving 9 bases of the junction unmatched. There are 16 residues in the CDR3. The CDR3 spells CASSPYRQRESGELFF. The covered CDR3 bases are TGTGCCAGCTCACCATACCGCCAGCGGGAATCCGGGGAG.

Comment on this clone: The CDR3 end is not reached by the read, which stops 3 residues before it; the germline J gene fills it in. This chain links TRBV19 with TRBJ2-1; the D is unclear. This CDR3 comprises 13 residues. Germline V gene lookup returns CDR1 LNHDA and CDR2 SQIVND (reference sequence). V lost 7 bases to trimming and J lost 7 bases, with 14 bases between them. CDR3 sequence: CASNRGPGNEQFF. Partial CDR3 DNA: TGTGCCAGTAATCGCGGCCCGGGTAATGAG.

The DNA read from the CDR3 is TGTGCCAGCAGTGCTGGGACTGGCGGGCTTAGCCAAGAGACC. Residues: CASSAGTGGLSQET. In full, the CDR3 is CASSAGTGGLSQETQYF. The V call is TRBV2, the J call TRBJ2-5, with a tentative D call TRBD2 (6 bases). The read gets to within 3 residues of the CDR3 end, and the germline J gene fills in the rest. Trimming cost V 4 bases and J 1 base, with 19 bases left between them. The length of the CDR3 is 17 residues. In germline, CDR1 is SNHLY, CDR2 FYNNEI.

This clone appeared many times. The missing CDR3 end, 3 residues past where the read stops, is filled in from the germline J gene. The chain is built from TRBV20-1 and TRBJ1-2; TRBD1 matches at 9 bases. This CDR3 spans 13 amino acids. The germline gives CDR1 DFQATT, CDR2 SNEGSKA (reference sequence). V lost 3 bases and J lost 7; bases outside the gene matches: 6. CDR3 sequence reads: CSASRGQGVGYTF. The CDR3 bases that were read are TGCAGTGCTAGCCGGGGACAGGGCGTTGGC.

At least ten counts were recorded for this clone. The CDR3 extends 3 residues past the end of the read, so its final part is completed from the germline J gene. The chain carries TRBV5-6 and TRBJ2-7; 9 nucleotides align to TRBD2. Germline CDR1 SGHDT, CDR2 YYEEEE. After removal of 2 bases from V and 6 bases from J, the junction contained 6 bases not matched to a gene. The CDR3 length is 14 residues. The chain's CDR3 is CASSFGAGGGEQYF. Incomplete CDR3 DNA: TGTGCCAGCAGCTTCGGGGCGGGAGGGGGCGAG.

This clone was counted between two and nine times. The read halts 3 residues ahead of the CDR3 end, with the missing end drawn from the germline J gene. The rearrangement links TRBV7-9 to TRBJ1-3; no reliable D call. With 5 bases removed from V and 4 bases from J, the gap between germline ends came to 12 bases. Per germline, CDR1 SEHNR and CDR2 FQNEAQ (reference sequence). The CDR3 consists of 14 residues. The part of the CDR3 DNA that was read is TGTGCCAGCAGCCCGCCCAGTGAAGGAAACACC. This encodes CASSPPSEGNT. The CDR3 reads in full as CASSPPSEGNTIYF.

This clone was seen at least ten times. CDR3 DNA, as far as it was read: TGTGCCAGTAGTATTGGTTCCAGGGGGGTAGAGACC. It specifies CASSIGSRGVET. The entire CDR3 reads CASSIGSRGVETQYF. The J gene is TRBJ2-5, the V gene TRBV19; possible D gene TRBD1, 7 bases. Read data end 3 residues before the CDR3 end; the end is taken from the germline J gene. The length of the CDR3 is 15 residues. V shed 3 bases and J shed 4 bases, with 15 bases lying between them. Germline CDR1 LNHDA, CDR2 SQIVND (reference sequence).

This clone was detected many times. Coverage ceases 3 residues before the CDR3 finishes, and the germline J gene fills in the end. The rearrangement joins TRBV7-3 to TRBJ2-2; 7 positions agree with TRBD2. Germline CDR1 is SGHTA and CDR2 is FQGTGA. V lost 2 bases and J lost 0; bases outside the gene matches: 6. CDR3 length equals 17 residues. The CDR3 sequence is CASSLRRAGANTGELFF. CDR3 DNA, as far as it was read: TGTGCCAGCAGCTTACGTCGTGCGGGGGCGAACACCGGGGAG.

Remarks on this clone: Sequencing ends 3 residues short of the CDR3 end; the germline J gene provides the rest. The rearrangement joins TRBV18 to TRBJ2-1, with D possibly matching TRBD2 (6 bases). The CDR3 length is 16 residues. V lost 6 bases to trimming and J lost 7 bases, with 22 bases between them. In germline, CDR1 is KGHSH, CDR2 LQKENI. The CDR3 DNA, read in part, is TGTGCCAGCTCCCCCCCCCTCGGGCGGGATATGAATGAG. Translating it yields CASSPPLGRDMNE. The whole CDR3 region reads CASSPPLGRDMNEQFF.

This clone was counted a few times. From the germline J gene comes the end of the CDR3, since the read stops 3 residues before it. This rearrangement joins TRBV2 to TRBJ1-5, with D perhaps matching TRBD1 (5 bases). V was cut by 4 bases and J by 1 base, with 17 bases left in between. The CDR3 length is 17 residues. Germline CDR1 is SNHLY and CDR2 is FYNNEI. The DNA read from the CDR3 is TGTGCCAGCAGTGGTAATGCAGGGCATCAGAGCAATCAGCCC. It yields the protein CASSGNAGHQSNQP. The complete CDR3 sequence is CASSGNAGHQSNQPQHF. The variable domain in full, with the rest retrieved from reference TRBV2 and TRBJ1-5, is EPEVTQTPSHQVTQMGQEVILRCVPISNHLYFYWYRQILGQKVEFLVSFYNNEISEKSEIFDDQFSVERPDGSNFTLKIRSTKLEDSAMYFCASSGNAGHQSNQPQHFGDGTRLSIL.

This clone was detected ten times or more. The read comes to an end 3 residues before the CDR3 does, leaving the germline J gene to fill in the end. The V call is TRBV30, the J call TRBJ2-2; 10 bases are a match to TRBD1. This CDR3 spans 17 amino acids. The germline V gene has CDR1 GTSNPN and CDR2 SVGIG (reference sequence). V lost 8 bases to trimming and J lost 2 bases; unmatched junction nucleotides: 14. The DNA read from the CDR3 is TGTGCCCTAACCATGGACAGGGGGTGGGTAAACACCGGGGAG. Amino acid sequence: CALTMDRGWVNTGE. The entire CDR3 sequence reads CALTMDRGWVNTGELFF.

This clone was recorded a few times. With a much larger clone just one base away, this may be a read error. Read sequence stops 3 residues before the CDR3 end, and the germline J gene provides the missing end. The rearrangement links TRBV7-9 to TRBJ1-2; D is unclear. CDR1 and CDR2 from the germline V gene are SEHNR and FQNEAQ (reference sequence). The CDR3 is 11 residues long. Partial CDR3 DNA: TGTTCCAGCAGCTTAGAGGGTGGC. Amino acid sequence: CSSSLEGG. The full CDR3 protein is CSSSLEGGYTF.

Of note for this clone: The DNA ends 3 residues before the CDR3 does, and the rest of the CDR3 is filled in from the germline J gene. The chain combines TRBV14 with TRBJ2-7; D call uncertain. CDR1 is SGHDN and CDR2 is FVKESK in the germline V gene. Trimming cost V 3 bases and J 3 bases, with 24 bases left between them. The CDR3 runs 18 residues. The CDR3 reads CASSQANTGFPRIYEQYF. The covered CDR3 bases are TGTGCCAGCAGCCAGGCCAATACCGGGTTTCCGAGGATCTACGAG. The complete variable domain, with remaining parts taken from reference TRBV14 and TRBJ2-7, reads EAGVTQFPSHSVIEKGQTVTLRCDPISGHDNLYWYRRVMGKEIKFLLHFVKESKQDESGMPNNRFLAERTGGTYSTLKVQPAELEDSGVYFCASSQANTGFPRIYEQYFGPGTRLTVT.

This clone appeared many times. Read sequence stops 3 residues before the CDR3 end, and the germline J gene provides the missing end. J is TRBJ2-5 and V is TRBV5-1; 8 nucleotides agree with TRBD2. Looked up from germline, CDR1 is SGHRS and CDR2 is YFSETQ. This CDR3 has 17 residues. V shed 0 bases, J shed 5 bases, and the junction held 12 bases outside the gene matches. Partial CDR3 DNA: TGCGCCAGCAGCTTGGGGACTAGCTCCACATCGAGGGAGACC. Amino acid sequence: CASSLGTSSTSRET. The whole CDR3 region reads CASSLGTSSTSRETQYF.

This clone was recorded many times. Partial CDR3 DNA: TGCAGTGCTAGGGACCCACAGGGAGGAGGAGAGACC. Amino acids: CSARDPQGGGET. The entire CDR3 protein is CSARDPQGGGETQYF. The chain recombines TRBV20-1 with TRBJ2-5, with D perhaps assigned TRBD1 or TRBD2 (6 bases each). The missing CDR3 end, 3 residues past where the read stops, is filled in from the germline J gene. The CDR3 has 15 residues. Germline-derived CDR1 and CDR2 are DFQATT and SNEGSKA (reference sequence). V lost 3 bases and J lost 4, with 18 bases in between.

This clone was observed at least ten times. The read falls 3 residues short of the CDR3 end, and the missing part is taken from the germline J gene. The gene calls are TRBV7-8 and TRBJ2-5; 8 nucleotides line up with TRBD1. CDR1 is SGHVS and CDR2 is FQNEAQ in the germline V gene. This CDR3 has 17 residues. V shed 5 bases, J shed 5 bases, and the junction held 16 bases outside the gene matches. The CDR3 bases that were read are TGTGCCAGCAGCCCCTACCGGGTCAGGGGGCCATGGGAGACC. This codes for CASSPYRVRGPWET. In full, the CDR3 reads CASSPYRVRGPWETQYF.

This clone was seen at least ten times. The CDR3 loop reads CASSFISQSSYEQYF. The sequenced part of the CDR3 DNA is TGTGCCAGCAGCTTTATATCGCAGTCCTCCTACGAG. The J gene is TRBJ2-7, the V gene TRBV5-4; the D is unclear. The read comes to an end 3 residues before the CDR3 does, leaving the germline J gene to fill in the end. This CDR3 spans 15 amino acids. With 2 bases removed from V and 0 bases from J, the gap between germline ends came to 12 bases. Germline loops: CDR1 SGHNT, CDR2 YYREEE (reference sequence).

At least ten counts were recorded for this clone. With the read ending 3 residues before the CDR3 end, the germline J gene is used to fill in that end. The chain recombines TRBV19 with TRBJ2-7, with D tentatively TRBD1 (6 bases). The V end lost 0 bases, the J end lost 4 bases, and 16 bases lay between the germline ends. Germline loops: CDR1 LNHDA, CDR2 SQIVND (reference sequence). The CDR3 is made up of 16 amino acids. The CDR3 DNA, read in part, is TGTGCCAGTAGTATAGACTTGGGGACACGGCGGTACGAG. Protein product: CASSIDLGTRRYE. The CDR3 as a whole reads CASSIDLGTRRYEQYF.